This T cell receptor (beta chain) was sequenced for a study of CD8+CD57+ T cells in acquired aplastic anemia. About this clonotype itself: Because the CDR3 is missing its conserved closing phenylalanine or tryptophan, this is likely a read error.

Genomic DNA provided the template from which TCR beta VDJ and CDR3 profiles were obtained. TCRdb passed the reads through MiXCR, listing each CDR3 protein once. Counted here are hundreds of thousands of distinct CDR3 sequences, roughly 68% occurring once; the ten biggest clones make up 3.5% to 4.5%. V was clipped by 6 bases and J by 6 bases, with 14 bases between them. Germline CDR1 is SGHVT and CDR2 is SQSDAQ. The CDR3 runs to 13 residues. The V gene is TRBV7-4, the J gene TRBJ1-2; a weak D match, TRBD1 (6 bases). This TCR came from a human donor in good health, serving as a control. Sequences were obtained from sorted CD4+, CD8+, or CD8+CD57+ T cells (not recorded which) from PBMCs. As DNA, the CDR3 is TGTGCCAGCAGTTTACGGACAGCGAATGGCTACACCCTC. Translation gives CASSLRTANGYTL.